These T cell receptor beta chains were read from a single sample in a study of blood T cell repertoires in COVID-19. The protocol was immunoSEQ multiplex PCR, while the TCRdb copy is restricted to in-frame clones and leaves out a portion. The sample holds 250,000 to 350,000 clones, around nine tenths seen once. Material for sequencing was PBMCs or T cells enriched from blood (not recorded which). Receptor source: a woman in her 30s who had recovered from COVID-19. Both conserved end residues are part of each CDR3. A D gene is named only where the DNA matches it firmly.

d_gene: TRBD2; j_gene: TRBJ2-3; v_gene: TRBV5-4; CDR3aa: CASSPGASGRNTDTQYF
d_gene: .; j_gene: TRBJ2-3; v_gene: TRBV7-2; CDR3aa: CASSFLRERDTQYF
d_gene: .; j_gene: TRBJ2-1; v_gene: TRBV4-3; CDR3aa: CASSRGRESRNEQFF
d_gene: TRBD2; j_gene: TRBJ2-1; v_gene: TRBV7-8; CDR3aa: CASSLSSGTSAYNEQFF
d_gene: TRBD1; j_gene: TRBJ2-7; v_gene: TRBV11-1; CDR3aa: CASSSFRQGLYEQYF
d_gene: .; j_gene: TRBJ2-7; v_gene: TRBV27; CDR3aa: CASRNQGQSYEQYF
d_gene: TRBD2; j_gene: TRBJ2-7; v_gene: TRBV7-2; CDR3aa: CASSRAGGPSYEQYF
d_gene: .; j_gene: TRBJ1-1; v_gene: TRBV28; CDR3aa: CASSSITNQGSEAFF
d_gene: TRBD1; j_gene: TRBJ1-2; v_gene: TRBV24-1; CDR3aa: CATSGTGDYGYTF
d_gene: .; j_gene: TRBJ2-7; v_gene: TRBV3-1/TRBV3-2; CDR3aa: CASSLAALTGDYEQYF
d_gene: TRBD1; j_gene: TRBJ2-1; v_gene: TRBV7-2; CDR3aa: CASSLEGTGGYNEQFF
d_gene: .; j_gene: TRBJ2-4; v_gene: TRBV21-1; CDR3aa: CASNPSGTKNIQYF
d_gene: .; j_gene: TRBJ2-1; v_gene: TRBV12-3/TRBV12-4; CDR3aa: CASSLHILSFF
d_gene: TRBD2; j_gene: TRBJ2-1; v_gene: TRBV24-1; CDR3aa: CATSGTSGSSYNEQFF
d_gene: .; j_gene: TRBJ2-5; v_gene: TRBV15; CDR3aa: CATSSGLGARAETQYF
d_gene: .; j_gene: TRBJ2-7; v_gene: TRBV27; CDR3aa: CASSLRGQGPYEQYF
d_gene: .; j_gene: TRBJ2-7; v_gene: TRBV29-1; CDR3aa: CSVLTRSSYEQYF
d_gene: TRBD1; j_gene: TRBJ2-2; v_gene: TRBV6-2/TRBV6-3; CDR3aa: CASSSSLGTGVGTGELFF
d_gene: TRBD2; j_gene: TRBJ2-1; v_gene: TRBV25-1; CDR3aa: CASSQTSGTSGNNEQFF
d_gene: .; j_gene: TRBJ2-3; v_gene: TRBV29-1; CDR3aa: CSVGSRPGMNTDTQYF
d_gene: TRBD2; j_gene: TRBJ2-7; v_gene: TRBV25-1; CDR3aa: CASSEGTSGIYEQYF
d_gene: TRBD1; j_gene: TRBJ1-4; v_gene: TRBV28; CDR3aa: CASSFSVRGRGEKLFF
d_gene: .; j_gene: TRBJ1-1; v_gene: TRBV30; CDR3aa: CAWTGGSEAFF
d_gene: .; j_gene: TRBJ1-3; v_gene: TRBV19; CDR3aa: CASSTRASSGNTIYF
d_gene: .; j_gene: TRBJ1-4; v_gene: TRBV4-1; CDR3aa: CASRPGAGITTNEKLFF
d_gene: .; j_gene: TRBJ2-1; v_gene: TRBV2; CDR3aa: CASSDRTYNEQFF
d_gene: .; j_gene: TRBJ1-2; v_gene: TRBV29-1; CDR3aa: CSVEEGARGYTF
d_gene: TRBD1; j_gene: TRBJ2-5; v_gene: TRBV12-3/TRBV12-4; CDR3aa: CASSAYRGETQYF
d_gene: .; j_gene: TRBJ2-1; v_gene: TRBV3-1/TRBV3-2; CDR3aa: CASSQAPGDFLVRFF
d_gene: .; j_gene: TRBJ2-7; v_gene: TRBV6-5; CDR3aa: CASSYGGAQVSEQYF
d_gene: TRBD2; j_gene: TRBJ2-5; v_gene: TRBV28; CDR3aa: CASSLIKPSGSETQYF
d_gene: .; j_gene: TRBJ2-5; v_gene: TRBV7-8; CDR3aa: CASSLVGAQETQYF
d_gene: .; j_gene: TRBJ1-2; v_gene: TRBV28; CDR3aa: CASSFPDIPYGYTF
d_gene: TRBD1; j_gene: TRBJ1-4; v_gene: TRBV5-1; CDR3aa: CASSLDPGTVSEKLFF
d_gene: .; j_gene: TRBJ1-2; v_gene: TRBV25-1; CDR3aa: CASSRGVGGYTF
d_gene: TRBD1; j_gene: TRBJ1-3; v_gene: TRBV3-1/TRBV3-2; CDR3aa: CASSQGDSGGNTIYF
d_gene: TRBD1; j_gene: TRBJ2-5; v_gene: TRBV5-1; CDR3aa: CASSLGTGPQETQYF
d_gene: .; j_gene: TRBJ2-7; v_gene: TRBV7-2; CDR3aa: CASSSEVFSYEQYF
d_gene: TRBD1; j_gene: TRBJ1-3; v_gene: TRBV6-1; CDR3aa: CASSDRTGGVGNTIYF
d_gene: TRBD1; j_gene: TRBJ1-1; v_gene: TRBV28; CDR3aa: CASSSGQGDTEAFF
d_gene: .; j_gene: TRBJ1-5; v_gene: TRBV6-5; CDR3aa: CASSPHSSSNQPQHF
d_gene: .; j_gene: TRBJ2-7; v_gene: TRBV11-2; CDR3aa: CASSSVYEQYF
d_gene: .; j_gene: TRBJ1-5; v_gene: TRBV9; CDR3aa: CASSAGHLSNQPQHF
d_gene: TRBD2; j_gene: TRBJ2-7; v_gene: TRBV5-4; CDR3aa: CASSWGGGIAYEQYF
d_gene: .; j_gene: TRBJ2-1; v_gene: TRBV7-8; CDR3aa: CASSQDYLGEQFF
d_gene: TRBD2; j_gene: TRBJ2-7; v_gene: TRBV28; CDR3aa: CASSLGRGYEQYF